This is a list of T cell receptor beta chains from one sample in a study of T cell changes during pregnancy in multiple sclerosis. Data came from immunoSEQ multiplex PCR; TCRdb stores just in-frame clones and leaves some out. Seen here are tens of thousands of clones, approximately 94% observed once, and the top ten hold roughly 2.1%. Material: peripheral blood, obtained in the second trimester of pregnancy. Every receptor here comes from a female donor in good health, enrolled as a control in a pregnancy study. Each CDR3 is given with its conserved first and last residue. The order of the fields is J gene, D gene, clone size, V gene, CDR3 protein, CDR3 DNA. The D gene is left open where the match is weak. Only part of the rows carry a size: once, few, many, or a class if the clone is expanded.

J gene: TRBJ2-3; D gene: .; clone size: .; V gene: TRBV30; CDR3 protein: CAWSVMRDTQYF; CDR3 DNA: TGTGCCTGGAGTGTAATGAGAGATACGCAGTATTTT
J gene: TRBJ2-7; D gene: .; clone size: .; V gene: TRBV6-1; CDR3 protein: CASSLPEYEQYF; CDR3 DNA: TGTGCCAGCAGTCTCCCGGAGTACGAGCAGTACTTC
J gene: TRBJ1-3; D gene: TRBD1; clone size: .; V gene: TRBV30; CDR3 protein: CAWRDRGSGNTIYF; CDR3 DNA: TGTGCCTGGAGAGACAGGGGTAGTGGAAACACCATATATTTT
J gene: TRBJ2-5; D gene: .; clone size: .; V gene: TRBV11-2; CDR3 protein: CASSFRQYQETQYF; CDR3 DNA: TGTGCCAGCAGCTTCAGACAGTACCAAGAGACCCAGTACTTC
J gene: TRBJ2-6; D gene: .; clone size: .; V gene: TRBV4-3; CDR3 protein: CASSPTQGSGANVLTF; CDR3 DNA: TGCGCCAGCAGCCCTACGCAGGGGTCTGGGGCCAACGTCCTGACTTTC
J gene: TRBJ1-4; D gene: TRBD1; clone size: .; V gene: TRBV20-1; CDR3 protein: CSVPGGKLFF; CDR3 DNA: TGCAGTGTCCCAGGGGGGAAACTGTTTTTT
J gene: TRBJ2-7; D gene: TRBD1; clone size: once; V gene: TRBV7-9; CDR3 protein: CASSSGQDTYEQYF; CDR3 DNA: TGTGCCAGCAGCTCGGGACAGGACACCTACGAGCAGTACTTC
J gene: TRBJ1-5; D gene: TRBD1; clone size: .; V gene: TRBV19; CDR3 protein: CASSIPGTGSQPQHF; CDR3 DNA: TGTGCCAGTAGTATCCCGGGGACAGGGAGCCAGCCCCAGCATTTT
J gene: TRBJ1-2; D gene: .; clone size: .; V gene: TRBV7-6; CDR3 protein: CASSLSREYRALTNYGYTF; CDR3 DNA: TGTGCCAGCAGCTTATCAAGGGAGTACAGGGCACTAACTAACTATGGCTACACCTTC
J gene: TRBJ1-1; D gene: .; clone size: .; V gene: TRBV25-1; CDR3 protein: CASSEIRGMNTEAFF; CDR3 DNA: TGTGCCAGCAGTGAAATAAGAGGAATGAACACTGAAGCTTTCTTT
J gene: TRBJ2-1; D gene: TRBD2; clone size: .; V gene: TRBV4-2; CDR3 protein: CASSTKRGPTYNEQFF; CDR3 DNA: TGTGCCAGCAGCACCAAGCGGGGGCCAACCTACAATGAGCAGTTCTTC
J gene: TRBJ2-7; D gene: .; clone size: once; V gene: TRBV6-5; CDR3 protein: CASSRSREEQYF; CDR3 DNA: TGTGCCAGCAGTCGATCTAGGGAGGAGCAGTACTTC
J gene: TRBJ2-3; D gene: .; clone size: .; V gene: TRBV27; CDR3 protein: CASSLSSGVGNTDTQYF; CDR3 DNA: TGTGCCAGCAGTTTATCGTCAGGGGTCGGAAACACAGATACGCAGTATTTT
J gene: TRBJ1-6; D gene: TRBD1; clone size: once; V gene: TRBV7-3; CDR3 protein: CASSLGDRASSPLHF; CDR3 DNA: TGTGCCAGCAGCTTAGGAGACAGGGCATCTTCACCCCTCCACTTT
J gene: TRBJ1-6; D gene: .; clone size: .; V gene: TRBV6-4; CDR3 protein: CASSDSPGVSPLHF; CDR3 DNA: TGTGCCAGCAGTGATTCCCCAGGGGTCTCACCCCTCCACTTT
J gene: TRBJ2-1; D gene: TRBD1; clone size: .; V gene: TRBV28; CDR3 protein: CASSPPGTGANEQFF; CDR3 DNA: TGTGCCAGCAGCCCCCCCGGGACAGGGGCCAATGAGCAGTTCTTC
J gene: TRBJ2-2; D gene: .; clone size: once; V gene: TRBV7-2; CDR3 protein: CASRAPGGQDTGELFF; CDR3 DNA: TGTGCCAGCAGGGCCCCGGGGGGACAGGACACCGGGGAGCTGTTTTTT
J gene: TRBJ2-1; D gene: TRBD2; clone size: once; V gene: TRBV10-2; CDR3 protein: CASTRTSGGNEQFF; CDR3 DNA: TGCGCCAGCACGAGGACTAGCGGGGGAAATGAGCAGTTCTTC
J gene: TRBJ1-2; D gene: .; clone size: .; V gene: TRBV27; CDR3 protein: CASSFTVNYGYTF; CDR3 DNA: TGTGCCAGCAGTTTCACGGTGAACTATGGCTACACCTTC
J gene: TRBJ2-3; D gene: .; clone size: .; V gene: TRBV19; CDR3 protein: CASSTSESVTDTQYF; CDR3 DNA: TGTGCCAGTAGTACCTCGGAGAGTGTAACAGATACGCAGTATTTT
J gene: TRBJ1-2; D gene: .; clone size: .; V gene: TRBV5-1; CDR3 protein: CASSLVGREEGYTF; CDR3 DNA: TGCGCCAGCAGCTTGGTGGGCAGGGAGGAGGGCTACACCTTC
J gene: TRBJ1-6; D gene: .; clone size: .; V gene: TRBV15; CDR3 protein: CATSQQTNSPLHF; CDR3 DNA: TGTGCCACCAGCCAACAGACTAATTCACCCCTCCACTTT
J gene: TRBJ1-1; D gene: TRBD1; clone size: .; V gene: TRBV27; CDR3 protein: CASSLSGQGDRTEAFF; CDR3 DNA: TGTGCCAGCAGTTTATCGGGACAGGGTGATCGAACTGAAGCTTTCTTT
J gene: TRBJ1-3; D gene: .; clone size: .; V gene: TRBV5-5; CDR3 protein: CASSPWTDSGNTIYF; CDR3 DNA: TGTGCCAGCAGCCCCTGGACAGACTCTGGAAACACCATATATTTT
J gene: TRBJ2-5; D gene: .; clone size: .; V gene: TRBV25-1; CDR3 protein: CASGGGGHETQYF; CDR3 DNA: TGTGCCAGCGGTGGGGGGGGGCACGAGACCCAGTACTTC
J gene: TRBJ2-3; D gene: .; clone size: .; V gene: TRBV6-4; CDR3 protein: CASSDGDTTDTQYF; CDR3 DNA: TGTGCCAGCAGTGACGGCGACACCACGGATACGCAGTATTTT
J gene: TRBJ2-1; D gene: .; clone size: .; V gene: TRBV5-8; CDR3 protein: CASSSRGFYNEQFF; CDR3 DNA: TGTGCCAGCAGCTCTCGGGGTTTCTACAATGAGCAGTTCTTC
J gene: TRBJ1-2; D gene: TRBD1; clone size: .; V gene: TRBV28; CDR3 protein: CASSVGQGVGYTF; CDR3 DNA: TGTGCCAGCAGCGTAGGACAGGGCGTTGGCTACACCTTC
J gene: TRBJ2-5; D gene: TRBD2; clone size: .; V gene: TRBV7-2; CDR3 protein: CASSSRLAAETQYF; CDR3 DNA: TGTGCCAGCAGCTCCCGACTAGCCGCAGAGACCCAGTACTTC
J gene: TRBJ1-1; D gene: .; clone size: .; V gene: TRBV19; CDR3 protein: CASTVHRDTEAFF; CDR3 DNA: TGTGCCAGTACAGTCCACAGGGACACTGAAGCTTTCTTT